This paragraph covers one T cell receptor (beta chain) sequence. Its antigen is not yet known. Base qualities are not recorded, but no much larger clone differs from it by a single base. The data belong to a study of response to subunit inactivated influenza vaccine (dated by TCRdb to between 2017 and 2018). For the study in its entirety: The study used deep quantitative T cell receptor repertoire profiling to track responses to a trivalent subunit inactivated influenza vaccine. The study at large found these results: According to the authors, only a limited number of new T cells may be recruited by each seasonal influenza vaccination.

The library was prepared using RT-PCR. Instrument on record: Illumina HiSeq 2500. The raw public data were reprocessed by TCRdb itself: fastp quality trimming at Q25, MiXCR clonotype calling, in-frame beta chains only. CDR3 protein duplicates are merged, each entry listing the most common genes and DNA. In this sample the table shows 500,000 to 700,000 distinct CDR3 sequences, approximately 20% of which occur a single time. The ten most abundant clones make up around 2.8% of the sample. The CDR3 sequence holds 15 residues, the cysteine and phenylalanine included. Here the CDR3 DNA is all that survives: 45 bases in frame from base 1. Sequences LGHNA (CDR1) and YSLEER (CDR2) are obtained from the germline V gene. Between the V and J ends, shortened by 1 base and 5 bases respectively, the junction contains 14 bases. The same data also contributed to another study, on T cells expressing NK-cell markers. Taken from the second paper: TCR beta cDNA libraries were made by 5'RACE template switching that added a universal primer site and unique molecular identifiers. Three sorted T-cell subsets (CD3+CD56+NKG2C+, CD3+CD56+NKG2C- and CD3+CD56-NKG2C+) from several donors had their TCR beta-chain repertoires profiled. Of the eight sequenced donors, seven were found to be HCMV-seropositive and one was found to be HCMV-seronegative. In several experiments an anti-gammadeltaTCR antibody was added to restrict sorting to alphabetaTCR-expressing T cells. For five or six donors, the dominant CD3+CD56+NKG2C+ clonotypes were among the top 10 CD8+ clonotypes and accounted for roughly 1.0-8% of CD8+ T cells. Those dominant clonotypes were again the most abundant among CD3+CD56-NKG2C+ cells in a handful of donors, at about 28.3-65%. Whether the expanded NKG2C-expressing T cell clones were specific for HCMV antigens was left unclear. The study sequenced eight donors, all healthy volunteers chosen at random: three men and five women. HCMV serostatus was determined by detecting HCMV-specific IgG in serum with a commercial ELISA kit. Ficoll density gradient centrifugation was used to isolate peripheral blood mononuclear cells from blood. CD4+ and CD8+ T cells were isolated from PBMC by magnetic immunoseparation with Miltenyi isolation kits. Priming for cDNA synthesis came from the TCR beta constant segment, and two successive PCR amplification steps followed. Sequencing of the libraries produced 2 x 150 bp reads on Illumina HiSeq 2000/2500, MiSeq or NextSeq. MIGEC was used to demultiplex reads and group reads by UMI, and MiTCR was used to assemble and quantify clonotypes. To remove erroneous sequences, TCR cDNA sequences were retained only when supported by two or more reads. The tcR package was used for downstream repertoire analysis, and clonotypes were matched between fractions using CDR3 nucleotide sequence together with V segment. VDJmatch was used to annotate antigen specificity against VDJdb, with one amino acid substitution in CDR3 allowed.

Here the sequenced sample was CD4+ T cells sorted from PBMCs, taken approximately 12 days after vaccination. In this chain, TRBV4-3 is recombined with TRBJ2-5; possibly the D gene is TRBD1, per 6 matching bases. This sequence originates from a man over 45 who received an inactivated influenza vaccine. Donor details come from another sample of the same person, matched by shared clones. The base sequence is TGCGCCAGCAGCCAAGCGGGACAAAGGGGGGAGACCCAGTACTTC. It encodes CASSQAGQRGETQYF.